This T cell receptor beta chain was profiled in a study of T cells in Graves' hyperthyroidism and ophthalmopathy. Findings and limits, study-wide: Blood also carried most thyroid clonotypes expanded above 0.001.

This CDR3 is built from 16 residues. Calling Graves' hyperthyroidism stable meant ophthalmopathy did not progress within 18 months. It was 10 ml of fresh peripheral blood that supplied the PBMCs. The table lists this clonotype with a few counts. What it recognizes is unknown. Authors of the study amplified TCR beta CDR3 regions from RNA transcripts. Primed by the HTBI set, a first-round RT-PCR was run on the TCR CDR3. TCRdb processed the multiplex PCR reads anew with MiXCR; each CDR3 protein has one entry. The sample has approximately 590,000 distinct CDR3 sequences, around 14% seen once. Sample: blood. The receptor comes from a woman younger than 45 with Graves' hyperthyroidism. The chain links TRBV3-2 to TRBJ2-2; the D call TRBD2 from the table was never checked on the DNA. TRBV3-2 is described as a pseudogene. The CDR3 bases are TGTGCCAGCAGCCAAGACTCCCCCGTGAACACCGGGGAGCTGTTTTTT. Protein sequence: CASSQDSPVNTGELFF.